This T cell receptor beta chain originates from a study of Graves' ophthalmopathy and Graves' hyperthyroidism. Researchers took RNA transcripts and amplified TCR beta CDR3 regions from them. RT-PCR was first run with HTBI primers, then multiplex PCR in a second round. MiXCR, run by TCRdb on the multiplex PCR reads, gives a single entry per CDR3 protein. Of 500,000 to 600,000 distinct CDR3 sequences listed, under 40% are singletons. Concerning this clonotype itself: This may stem from a read error, because a much larger clone lies one nucleotide away.

The CDR3 contains 15 residues. Per the germline V gene, CDR1 is SGHTA and CDR2 is FQGTGA. V is TRBV7-3 and J is TRBJ2-5, with TRBD1 matching 8 bases. This clonotype was sampled from an adult man with Graves' hyperthyroidism. Sequencing was carried out using peripheral blood or thyroid tissue (not recorded which). The chain's CDR3 is CASSLSGTGQETQHF. The CDR3 DNA reads as TGTGCCAGCAGCTTGTCCGGGACAGGCCAAGAGACCCAGCACTTC.